One sample yielded the 21 T cell receptor beta chains listed below, sequenced in a study of blood T cell repertoires in COVID-19. The assay was immunoSEQ multiplex PCR, and TCRdb's table has in-frame clones only and misses some. The table lists 35,000 to 50,000 clones, about four fifths of them singletons, with 24% in the top ten. Sequencing was carried out using peripheral blood. Source of these receptors: a human donor with acute or convalescent COVID-19. The donor label of this sample is uncertain.

CDR3 in DNA: TGTGCTAGTCGGTCTAGCGGGGGGTGGAATGAGCAGTTCTTC. Its protein is CASRSSGGWNEQFF. The chain links TRBV12-5 to TRBJ2-1; 11 nucleotides line up with TRBD2. This CDR3 is 14 amino acids long. CDR1 LGHNT and CDR2 FRNRAP come from the germline V gene. V was clipped by 8 bases and J by 7 bases; unmatched bases: 7.

The V and J genes are TRBV7-8 and TRBJ1-6; the D is unclear. CDR1 is SGHVS and CDR2 is FQNEAQ in the germline V gene. V shed 7 bases and J shed 7 bases, with 11 bases lying between them. The CDR3 consists of 13 residues. DNA for the CDR3: TGTGCCAGCACAGTCTTGGCAAATTCACCCCTCCACTTT. As protein: CASTVLANSPLHF.

The V gene is TRBV6-1, the J gene TRBJ2-3, with a tentative D call TRBD1 (6 bases). The CDR3 length is 16 residues. Between the trimmed V and J ends, which lost 3 bases and 0 bases, there was a span of 13 bases. Germline V gene lookup returns CDR1 MNHNS and CDR2 SASEGT. For the CDR3, the DNA is TGTGCCAGCAGTGACCAAACAGGGTCCAGCACAGATACGCAGTATTTT. Protein product: CASSDQTGSSTDTQYF.

Written as DNA, the CDR3 is TGTGCCAGCAGACGACAGGGCTACGAGCAGTACTTC. Its translation: CASRRQGYEQYF. This sequence joins TRBV3-1 (or the pseudogene TRBV3-2) and TRBJ2-7; 7 nucleotides line up with TRBD1. The CDR3 contains 12 residues. Trimming removed 6 bases from V and 3 bases from J; junction bases left unmatched: 2. Germline-derived CDR1 and CDR2 are LGHDT and YNNKEL (reference sequence).

The chain employs TRBV20-1 and TRBJ2-1, with D tentatively TRBD2 (5 bases). Per germline, CDR1 DFQATT and CDR2 SNEGSKA (reference sequence). V lost 6 bases to trimming and J lost 6 bases, with 9 bases between them. The CDR3 totals 11 residues. The CDR3 loop reads CSALRGNEQFF. The CDR3 region has the DNA TGCAGTGCCCTCCGGGGCAATGAGCAGTTCTTC.

V and J are TRBV2 and TRBJ1-1; maybe TRBD1 (5 bases). CDR3 length equals 13 residues. The germline V and J ends were trimmed by 7 bases and 1 base, with 10 bases remaining between them. Per the germline V gene, CDR1 is SNHLY and CDR2 is FYNNEI. CDR3 DNA: TGTGCCAGCACTGGGGCAGGGAACACTGAAGCTTTCTTT. It translates to CASTGAGNTEAFF.

This clone turned up a few times. The V call is TRBV10-3, the J call TRBJ2-1; 8 bases map to TRBD2. The CDR3 contains 15 residues. The V and J ends lost 11 bases and 7 bases, in that order; junction bases with no gene match: 16. Germline CDR1 and CDR2: ENHRY and SYGVKD. The CDR3 bases are TGTGCCGCCCGGGGTGCGGGGGGAGTGAGGAATGAGCAGTTCTTC. It yields the protein CAARGAGGVRNEQFF.

The chain recombines TRBV28 with TRBJ2-2; possibly TRBD1 for D (6 bases). Germline assignment: CDR1 MDHEN and CDR2 SYDVKM. Trimming took 2 bases from V and 5 from J, leaving 12 bases between them. The CDR3 runs to 15 residues. The CDR3 sequence is CASSLAGERTGELFF. As DNA, the CDR3 is TGTGCCAGCAGTTTAGCAGGGGAGCGTACCGGGGAGCTGTTTTTT.

The chain joins TRBV19 to TRBJ1-1, with no clear D. The CDR3 contains 17 residues. The germline gives CDR1 LNHDA, CDR2 SQIVND (reference sequence). V dropped 3 bases and J dropped 0 bases, with 17 bases sitting between them. CDR3 in DNA: TGTGCCAGTAGTATCGGTGATCTGAGGAGGATGAACACTGAAGCTTTCTTT. This translates into CASSIGDLRRMNTEAFF.

The CDR3 DNA sequence: TGTGCCAGCAGCCAAGGGCTCATTGGTCCGAGGGAGCAGTACTTC. The encoded protein is CASSQGLIGPREQYF. This chain links TRBV3-1 (or the pseudogene TRBV3-2) with TRBJ2-7; unclear D gene. In germline, CDR1 is LGHDT, CDR2 YNNKEL (reference sequence). This CDR3 is 15 amino acids long. Trimming stripped 1 base from V and 7 bases from J, with 17 bases between.

V usage is TRBV6-2 or TRBV6-3 and J usage is TRBJ1-1, with 7 bases fitting TRBD1. The ends lost 5 bases at V and 5 bases at J; junction bases unmatched: 5. Germline loops: CDR1 MNHEY, CDR2 SVGEGT. The CDR3 length is 13 residues. CDR3 nucleotide sequence: TGTGCCAGCAGTACACAGGGGCGGACTGAAGCTTTCTTT. Translation gives CASSTQGRTEAFF.

This chain uses TRBV7-8 with TRBJ2-7, with a possible D match to TRBD2 (5 bases). Germline values: CDR1 SGHVS, CDR2 FQNEAQ. Trimming pared 7 bases from V and 4 bases from J, leaving 20 bases between. The CDR3 contains 15 residues. This CDR3 is CASIYYSGLAYEQYF. The DNA for the CDR3 is TGTGCCAGCATTTATTACAGCGGATTGGCATACGAGCAGTACTTC.

This clone was seen a handful of times. The rearrangement uses TRBV5-1 and TRBJ1-2; TRBD1 matches at 7 bases. J was trimmed by 8 bases and V by 3 bases; bases with no gene match: 13. The CDR3 consists of 15 residues. The germline V gene has CDR1 SGHRS and CDR2 YFSETQ. This chain's CDR3 is CASSYETGRREGYTF. The CDR3 DNA follows: TGCGCCAGCAGCTATGAGACAGGGAGGAGAGAAGGCTACACCTTC.

The sample holds a few counts of this clone. The V and J genes are TRBV29-1 and TRBJ2-7; 7 nucleotides align to TRBD1. This CDR3 is 13 amino acids long. The junction had 5 bases not matched to a gene; V was cut back by 6 bases and J by 0 bases. Germline V gene data show CDR1 as SQVTM and CDR2 as ANQGSEA. CDR3 residues: CSVATGSSYEQYF. In DNA form, the CDR3 reads TGCAGCGTAGCGACAGGGAGCTCCTACGAGCAGTACTTC.

The V and J genes are TRBV5-4 and TRBJ2-5; 7 positions agree with TRBD1. Germline V gene data show CDR1 as SGHNT and CDR2 as YYREEE (reference sequence). Trimming at V came to 3 bases and at J to 0 bases, leaving 17 bases not matched to a gene. The CDR3 is 19 residues long. This CDR3 reads CASSSPGTEAKLYQETQYF. Here the CDR3 DNA reads TGTGCCAGCAGCTCCCCCGGGACAGAGGCTAAGTTGTACCAAGAGACCCAGTACTTC.

The chain has TRBV28 and TRBJ2-7; maybe TRBD1 (5 bases). Germline CDR1 reads MDHEN; CDR2 reads SYDVKM. V lost 5 bases and J 3 bases, leaving 17 bases between the germline ends. The CDR3 contains 15 residues. The CDR3 region is CASSGGHGFNYEQYF. For the CDR3, the DNA is TGTGCCAGCAGTGGCGGACACGGGTTTAACTACGAGCAGTACTTC.

This chain uses TRBV7-2 with TRBJ1-3; 10 nucleotides match TRBD1. CDR3 length equals 16 residues. Germline V gives CDR1 SGHTA, CDR2 FQGNSA. J was trimmed by 4 bases and V by 1 base; bases with no gene match: 4. The CDR3 loop is CASSLVGQGQGNTIYF. The CDR3 DNA reads TGTGCCAGCAGCTTAGTGGGACAGGGGCAGGGAAACACCATATATTTT.

The rearrangement joins TRBV6-5 to TRBJ2-5; D may be TRBD1 (6 bases). Trimming removed 8 bases at V and 4 bases at J, with 17 bases between. The CDR3 length is 14 residues. The germline gives CDR1 MNHEY, CDR2 SVGAGI. Here the CDR3 DNA reads TGTGCCAGCGGCCCGGGACACGGAGTAGAGACCCAGTACTTC. This gives the protein CASGPGHGVETQYF.

This rearrangement joins TRBV5-1 to TRBJ1-6; 8 nucleotides match TRBD1. The V gene end was trimmed by 0 bases and the J gene end by 8 bases; junction bases not matched to a gene: 4. The CDR3 is 15 residues long. Germline-derived CDR1 and CDR2 are SGHRS and YFSETQ. The CDR3 loop reads CASSLGAQGDSPLHF. The CDR3 nucleotides are TGCGCCAGCAGCTTGGGGGCACAGGGGGATTCACCCCTCCACTTT.

The chain uses TRBV27 and TRBJ2-1, with D perhaps TRBD2 (6 bases). Trimming left V 8 bases short and J 2 bases short, with 16 bases between. Per the germline V gene, CDR1 is MNHEY and CDR2 is SMNVEV (reference sequence). The length of the CDR3 is 15 residues. CDR3 sequence: CASRHRPGAYNEQFF. As DNA, the CDR3 is TGTGCCAGCCGACATCGGCCGGGAGCCTACAATGAGCAGTTCTTC.

This clone ranks as medium-sized. Other DNA sequences in this sample translate to the same CDR3. V is TRBV6-5 and J is TRBJ2-2, with 8 bases matching TRBD2. The CDR3 has 14 amino acids. Losses at the gene ends were 0 bases for V and 8 bases for J; bases not matched to a gene: 2. CDR1 is MNHEY and CDR2 is SVGAGI in the germline V gene. DNA for the CDR3: TGTGCCAGCAGTTACTCACTAGCGGCGGGGGAGCTGTTTTTT. Amino acid sequence: CASSYSLAAGELFF.